A selection of T cell receptor beta chains follows, all from one sample in a study of T-cell reconstitution after alpha-beta-depleted transplantation in children. TCRdb re-analysed the PCR reads in MiXCR, keeping a single row per CDR3 protein. The sample yields approximately 500,000 distinct CDR3 sequences, roughly 27% seen once. This sample comprised PBMCs, obtained before TCRalphabeta/CD19-depleted stem cell transplant. The receptors originated from a boy under two years old with Wiskott-Aldrich syndrome, due to receive a stem cell transplant. Each CDR3 is given with its conserved first and last residue. Each record gives: V gene, J gene, D gene, CDR3 length, CDR3 protein. D genes are given only for firm matches.

v_gene: TRBV7-3
j_gene: TRBJ2-1
d_gene: TRBD2
len: 19
CDR3aa: CASSMWTSGSSRGPNEQFF

v_gene: TRBV5-5
j_gene: TRBJ1-4
d_gene: NA
len: 14
CDR3aa: CASSSPVGVEKLFF

v_gene: TRBV7-9
j_gene: TRBJ1-2
d_gene: TRBD1
len: 13
CDR3aa: CASSLWTGDGYTF

v_gene: TRBV7-2
j_gene: TRBJ1-6
d_gene: NA
len: 14
CDR3aa: CASSLSQEGSPLHF

v_gene: TRBV5-1
j_gene: TRBJ2-7
d_gene: TRBD1
len: 15
CDR3aa: CASSLGGGPFYEQYF

v_gene: TRBV20-1
j_gene: TRBJ2-1
d_gene: NA
len: 13
CDR3aa: CSARTDSYNEQFF

v_gene: TRBV28
j_gene: TRBJ1-1
d_gene: TRBD1
len: 15
CDR3aa: CASSNAGGQNTEAFF

v_gene: TRBV5-1
j_gene: TRBJ2-3
d_gene: NA
len: 16
CDR3aa: CASSRGVYGGTDTQYF

v_gene: TRBV5-1
j_gene: TRBJ2-7
d_gene: NA
len: 14
CDR3aa: CASSADYARNEQYF

v_gene: TRBV4-2
j_gene: TRBJ2-3
d_gene: TRBD2
len: 19
CDR3aa: CASSPSAAGGPRSTDTQYF

v_gene: TRBV5-1
j_gene: TRBJ2-2
d_gene: TRBD2
len: 15
CDR3aa: CASSGTSGIYGELFF

v_gene: TRBV7-9
j_gene: TRBJ2-5
d_gene: TRBD2
len: 16
CDR3aa: CASSSTTSGGKETQYF

v_gene: TRBV20-1
j_gene: TRBJ1-4
d_gene: TRBD1
len: 15
CDR3aa: CSASGGEGINEKLFF

v_gene: TRBV7-9
j_gene: TRBJ2-1
d_gene: TRBD1
len: 17
CDR3aa: CASSLTGTGVFYNEQFF

v_gene: TRBV7-2
j_gene: TRBJ1-4
d_gene: NA
len: 13
CDR3aa: CASSPGLNEKLFF

v_gene: TRBV12-3/TRBV12-4
j_gene: TRBJ1-5
d_gene: NA
len: 13
CDR3aa: CASSFRGNGPQHF

v_gene: TRBV12-3/TRBV12-4
j_gene: TRBJ2-2
d_gene: NA
len: 12
CDR3aa: CASSFFGGELFF

v_gene: TRBV5-1
j_gene: TRBJ1-2
d_gene: NA
len: 12
CDR3aa: CASSSYFYGYTF

v_gene: TRBV5-1
j_gene: TRBJ2-1
d_gene: TRBD2
len: 17
CDR3aa: CASSRNPPGLASNEQFF

v_gene: TRBV20-1
j_gene: TRBJ2-7
d_gene: TRBD2
len: 16
CDR3aa: CSARDRLAGGFYEQYF

v_gene: TRBV12-3/TRBV12-4
j_gene: TRBJ1-2
d_gene: NA
len: 17
CDR3aa: CASSLGASGGPNYGYTF

v_gene: TRBV20-1
j_gene: TRBJ2-1
d_gene: NA
len: 10
CDR3aa: CRLGRDEQFF

v_gene: TRBV5-1
j_gene: TRBJ2-5
d_gene: NA
len: 13
CDR3aa: CASSSQDGETQYF

v_gene: TRBV20-1
j_gene: TRBJ1-1
d_gene: NA
len: 15
CDR3aa: CSARDPTRGNTEAFF

v_gene: TRBV19
j_gene: TRBJ2-1
d_gene: TRBD2
len: 15
CDR3aa: CASSIGTSGMNEQFF

v_gene: TRBV7-2
j_gene: TRBJ2-1
d_gene: NA
len: 14
CDR3aa: CASSLERVNNEQFF

v_gene: TRBV4-1
j_gene: TRBJ2-7
d_gene: NA
len: 15
CDR3aa: CASSSGQPNSYEQYF

v_gene: TRBV7-2
j_gene: TRBJ1-2
d_gene: TRBD1
len: 15
CDR3aa: CASSQIGTGLMGYTF

v_gene: TRBV20-1
j_gene: TRBJ1-2
d_gene: NA
len: 13
CDR3aa: CSASPLPGHGYTF

v_gene: TRBV5-6
j_gene: TRBJ2-1
d_gene: TRBD2
len: 15
CDR3aa: CASSFRLAADNEQFF

v_gene: TRBV28
j_gene: TRBJ2-1
d_gene: TRBD2
len: 14
CDR3aa: CASTPGLGLGEQFF

v_gene: TRBV5-1
j_gene: TRBJ2-7
d_gene: TRBD1
len: 15
CDR3aa: CASSFGTGISYEQYF

v_gene: TRBV5-1
j_gene: TRBJ2-6
d_gene: NA
len: 15
CDR3aa: CASSLRASGANVLTF